These 8 T cell receptor beta chains came from one sample sequenced in a study of cytomegalovirus exposure and HLA in healthy donors. The PCR used 60 Vbeta and 13 Jbeta primers. This table comes from immunoSEQ multiplex PCR, and its TCRdb copy is limited to in-frame clones, with some not included. In the table there are around 110,000 clones, over 75% of which are singletons. Sequenced: PBMCs. The receptors shown here come from a man aged 55 to 70 in good health and CMV-seronegative.

This clone was picked up a small number of times. The rearrangement links TRBV27 to TRBJ2-2; D perhaps matches TRBD1 (5 bases). CDR3 length: 14 residues. The V end lost 5 bases, the J end lost 6 bases, and 13 bases lay between the germline ends. The germline V gene has CDR1 MNHEY and CDR2 SMNVEV (reference sequence). The CDR3 here is CASSDLGVAGELFF. The CDR3 DNA reads TGTGCCAGCAGTGACCTAGGGGTCGCCGGGGAGCTGTTTTTT.

The chain has TRBV5-4 and TRBJ1-1; the D is unclear. From germline, CDR1 is SGHNT and CDR2 YYREEE (reference sequence). The CDR3 is 13 residues long. V lost 3 bases to trimming and J lost 1 base, with 7 bases between them. CDR3 amino acids: CASSSPRNTEAFF. CDR3 DNA sequence: TGTGCCAGCAGCTCCCCTCGGAACACTGAAGCTTTCTTT. Full variable domain (outside the CDR3, taken from reference TRBV5-4 and TRBJ1-1): ETGVTQSPTHLIKTRGQQVTLRCSSQSGHNTVSWYQQALGQGPQFIFQYYREEENGRGNFPPRFSGLQFPNYSSELNVNALELDDSALYLCASSSPRNTEAFFGQGTRLTVV.

J is TRBJ2-1 and V is TRBV6-1, with D possibly TRBD1 on 6 matching bases. The CDR3 consists of 15 residues. CDR1 is MNHNS, CDR2 SASEGT, per germline. V was pared by 6 bases and J by 10 bases, with 22 bases between. CDR3 protein: CASRLADRPNSEQFF. The CDR3 DNA follows: TGTGCCAGCAGGCTCGCCGACAGGCCCAATTCGGAGCAGTTCTTC.

The V and J genes are TRBV28 and TRBJ1-1, with 7 bases matching TRBD1. This CDR3 has 15 residues. With V trimmed by 5 bases and J by 5 bases, 11 bases remained unmatched. Germline values: CDR1 MDHEN, CDR2 SYDVKM. The CDR3 loop reads CASSTASTGPTEAFF. The DNA for the CDR3 is TGTGCCAGCAGTACCGCCTCGACAGGGCCTACTGAAGCTTTCTTT.

This clone came up once. The gene calls are TRBV2 and TRBJ2-5; D may be TRBD1 (5 bases). The end of the DNA is better explained by TRBJ2-7, so the J call may be wrong. The CDR3 sequence is 15 residues long. Germline V CDR1 and CDR2: SNHLY, FYNNEI. The CDR3 region has the DNA TGTGCCAGCAGTGAACAACGGCAGGGTTGGAGCGAGCAGTACTTC. This codes for CASSEQRQGWSEQYF.

The chain links TRBV27 to TRBJ2-5; the match to TRBD2 covers 9 bases. The germline V gene encodes CDR1 MNHEY and CDR2 SMNVEV (reference sequence). Unmatched junction bases numbered 9, after V lost 5 bases and J lost 5 bases. The length of the CDR3 is 15 residues. The CDR3 region is CASSTFRGGAETQYF. Written as DNA, the CDR3 is TGTGCCAGCAGTACCTTTCGCGGGGGGGCCGAGACCCAGTACTTC.

The rearrangement joins TRBV4-1 to TRBJ1-5; D gene uncertain. The CDR3 has 18 amino acids. V lost 0 bases and J lost 4, with 19 bases in between. Germline V gene data show CDR1 as MGHRA and CDR2 as YSYEKL. CDR3 DNA: TGCGCCAGCAGCCAAGATTGGGTAGGCAGCGCCCTGAATCAGCCCCAGCATTTT. As protein: CASSQDWVGSALNQPQHF.

This rearrangement joins TRBV18 to TRBJ1-1; D remains ambiguous. The CDR3 spans 13 residues. Germline V CDR1 and CDR2: KGHSH, LQKENI. Trimming took 6 bases from V and 7 from J, leaving 15 bases between them. CDR3 loop: CASSPTGNLEAFF. CDR3 nucleotide sequence: TGTGCCAGCTCCCCCACGGGGAACCTTGAAGCTTTCTTT.